The T cell receptor (beta chain) under discussion was sequenced for a study of shared clonotypes between healthy human individuals. Study-level results: A reduction in generation probabilities was seen for non-shared clonotypes relative to those shared by all four donors. Across subsets, estimated richness was generally greater for naive than for memory populations.

The naive CD8 fraction comprised CD45RO-negative cells positively selected for CCR7 and excluded terminally differentiated effector memory CD45RA+ cells. Each of the donors was a healthy adult who was HIV-negative and had not had a recent acute infection or vaccination. The donors, all of them Caucasian adults, lived in Nashville, Tennessee. Only in-frame clones appear in the TCRdb table, and some are missing; sequencing was by immunoSEQ multiplex PCR. The sample lists about 590,000 clones; nearly 97% were seen once. In the case of this clone: The antigen is not known.

The CDR3 totals 16 residues. From germline, CDR1 is MNHNS and CDR2 SASEGT. V lost 2 bases, J lost 3 bases, and 15 bases lay in between. The sequencing input was naive CD8+ T cells sorted from blood. This TCR derives from a woman in her 30s in good health. This rearrangement joins TRBV6-1 to TRBJ2-3; unclear D gene. CDR3: CASSELVYTKTDTQYF. The CDR3 DNA is TGTGCCAGCAGTGAATTAGTCTATACAAAGACAGATACGCAGTATTTT.